A selection of T cell receptor beta chains follows, all from one sample in a study of T-cell reconstitution after alpha-beta-depleted transplantation in children. Via MiXCR, TCRdb re-called the PCR reads, giving one row per CDR3 protein. The table lists 360,000 or so distinct CDR3 sequences, approximately 20% of them singletons. Material: PBMCs from the stem cell graft donor, obtained from the stem cell graft. The receptors derive from a human donor who donated a stem cell graft to a child with acute myeloid leukemia. Both conserved end residues are part of each CDR3. A D gene is named only where the DNA matches it firmly. Expanded clones get a size class; other rows say once, few or many, or leave the size out.

V	size	D	J	CDR3	DNA
TRBV20-1	.	.	TRBJ1-1	CSARAGAGQTEAFF	TGCAGTGCTAGAGCGGGGGCAGGGCAAACTGAAGCTTTCTTT
TRBV7-2	many	TRBD2	TRBJ2-7	CASSRAGERSYEQYF	TGTGCCAGCAGTAGGGCGGGGGAGAGGTCCTACGAGCAGTACTTC
TRBV5-1	few	.	TRBJ2-5	CASSNPDAGTQETQYF	TGCGCCAGCAGCAATCCAGACGCCGGGACACAAGAGACCCAGTACTTC
TRBV14	.	.	TRBJ2-5	CASRGLRGETQYF	TGTGCCAGCAGAGGGTTAAGGGGGGAGACCCAGTACTTC
TRBV20-1	.	TRBD1	TRBJ2-7	CSARERGRLSSEQYF	TGCAGTGCTAGGGAAAGGGGGCGATTATCCTCCGAGCAGTACTTC
TRBV5-5	.	TRBD1	TRBJ2-7	CASSQDNRGSYEQYF	TGTGCCAGCAGCCAAGACAACAGGGGTTCCTACGAGCAGTACTTC
TRBV20-1	few	TRBD2	TRBJ2-7	CSAPLAGVVNEQYF	TGCAGTGCCCCTTTAGCGGGAGTTGTGAACGAGCAGTACTTC
TRBV9	many	.	TRBJ2-5	CASSVSGRESIGETQYF	TGTGCCAGCAGCGTCAGCGGCAGGGAAAGTATCGGAGAGACCCAGTACTTC
TRBV6-7	many	.	TRBJ2-1	CASSYSVEGSYNEQFF	TGTGCCAGCAGTTACTCCGTGGAGGGCTCCTACAATGAGCAGTTCTTC
TRBV21-1	few	.	TRBJ2-3	CASSKGRGFGTQYF	TGTGCCAGCAGCAAAGGACGCGGGTTTGGTACGCAGTATTTT
TRBV3-1	few	.	TRBJ2-1	CASSQDYRSYNEQFF	TGTGCCAGCAGCCAGGACTATCGCAGCTACAATGAGCAGTTCTTC
TRBV6-5	.	TRBD1	TRBJ2-7	CASSYSPPGQGSYEQYF	TGTGCCAGCAGTTACTCGCCCCCGGGACAGGGTTCGTACGAGCAGTACTTC
TRBV12-3/TRBV12-4	.	TRBD2	TRBJ2-7	CASSWFASGPYEQYF	TGTGCCAGTTCATGGTTTGCTAGCGGACCCTACGAGCAGTACTTC
TRBV4-1	few	.	TRBJ1-6	CASSPWTEDSPLHF	TGCGCCAGCAGCCCGTGGACAGAAGATTCACCCCTCCACTTT
TRBV15	few	.	TRBJ1-5	CATSRDRTGNQPQHF	TGTGCCACCAGCAGGGATCGGACAGGCAATCAGCCCCAGCATTTT
TRBV12-3/TRBV12-4	few	.	TRBJ2-7	CASSLGTGGSDEQYF	TGTGCCAGCAGTTTAGGGACCGGAGGGTCGGATGAGCAGTACTTC
TRBV6-5	.	TRBD2	TRBJ2-1	CASSYVAGGPNEQFF	TGTGCCAGCAGTTACGTAGCGGGAGGGCCAAATGAGCAGTTCTTC